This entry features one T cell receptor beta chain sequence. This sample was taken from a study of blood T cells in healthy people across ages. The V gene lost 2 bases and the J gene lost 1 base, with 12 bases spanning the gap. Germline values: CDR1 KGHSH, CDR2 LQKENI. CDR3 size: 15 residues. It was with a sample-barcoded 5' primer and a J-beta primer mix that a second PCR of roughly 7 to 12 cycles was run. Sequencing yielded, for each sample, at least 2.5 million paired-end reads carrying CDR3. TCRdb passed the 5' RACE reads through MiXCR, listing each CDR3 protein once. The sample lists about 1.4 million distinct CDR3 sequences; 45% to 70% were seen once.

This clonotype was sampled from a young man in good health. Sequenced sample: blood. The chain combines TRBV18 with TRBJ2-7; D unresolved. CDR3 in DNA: TGTGCCAGCTCACCAACAACAGACCCGTCCTACGAGCAGTACTTC. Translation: CASSPTTDPSYEQYF.